This TCR beta chain was identified during a study of cytomegalovirus exposure and HLA in healthy donors. V lost 1 base to trimming and J lost 4 bases; unmatched junction nucleotides: 11. The CDR3 spans 18 residues. The germline V gene encodes CDR1 MGHRA and CDR2 YSYEKL. A single count supports this clone. Its target is unknown. Study-level points and caveats: Analyzed later, association rates of TCRs varied across HLA loci, with DRB1 most and HLA-C fewest. Later analysis suggested most CMV-associated TCR beta chains were HLA-restricted. Productive status was seen about 87% or about 30% of the time for most TCR beta V segments in an earlier analysis.

This PCR relied on a set of 60 Vbeta primers and 13 Jbeta primers. TCRdb's copy holds only in-frame clones and misses some; the assay was immunoSEQ multiplex PCR. In the table there are around 100,000 clones, around three quarters of which are singletons. The rearrangement links TRBV4-1 to TRBJ2-2; TRBD2 matches at 8 bases. What was sequenced was PBMCs. This TCR derives from a woman aged 45 to 65 in good health and CMV-seropositive. CDR3 sequence (DNA): TGCGCCAGCAGCCAAGCCAGCGGGAGAATCGATGGCACCGGGGAGCTGTTTTTT. Translating gives CASSQASGRIDGTGELFF.